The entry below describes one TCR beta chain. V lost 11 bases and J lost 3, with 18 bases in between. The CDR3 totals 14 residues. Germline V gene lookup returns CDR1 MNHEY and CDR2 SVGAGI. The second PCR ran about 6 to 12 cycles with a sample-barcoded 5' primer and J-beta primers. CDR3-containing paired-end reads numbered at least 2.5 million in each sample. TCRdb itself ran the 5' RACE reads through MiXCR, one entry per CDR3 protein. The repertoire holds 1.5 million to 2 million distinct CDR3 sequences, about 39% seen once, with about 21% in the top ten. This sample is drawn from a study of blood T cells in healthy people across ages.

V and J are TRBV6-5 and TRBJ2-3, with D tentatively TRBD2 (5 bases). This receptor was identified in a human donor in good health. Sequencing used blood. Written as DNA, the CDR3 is TGTGCCGCGGGCCCCATGGCTTTTACAGATACGCAGTATTTT. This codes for CAAGPMAFTDTQYF.